This T cell receptor beta chain was retrieved from a study of cytomegalovirus exposure and HLA in healthy donors. TCRdb's table, derived via immunoSEQ multiplex PCR, lists solely in-frame clones and lacks some. Of 250,000 or so clones listed, around 89% were seen once; the top ten hold under 0.4%. The V and J ends lost 7 bases and 0 bases respectively, with 4 bases between them. CDR1 and CDR2 (germline): MNHEY, SMNVEV (reference sequence). CDR3 length: 13 residues. The sequence derives from a woman in her late teens or twenties in good health and CMV-seronegative. This chain uses TRBV27 with TRBJ1-6, with D unclear. The specimen sequenced was PBMCs. CDR3 sequence reads: CASTGSYNSPLHF. The CDR3 nucleotides are TGTGCCAGCACGGGCTCCTATAATTCACCCCTCCACTTT.